This TCR beta chain was sequenced for a study of spatial heterogeneity in lung cancer. This clonotype was detected ten times or more. Time point given: sample taken at primary tumor resection. Whole RNA, which was extracted from tumor, nontumor lung tissue or frozen PBMC, was sequenced without any cell sorting. TCRdb used MiXCR to reprocess the 5' RACE reads, holding one entry per CDR3 protein. Among 50,000 to 65,000 distinct CDR3 sequences, 7.5% to 8.5% were seen once, and the ten largest hold more than 13%. CDR3 length: 15 amino acids. Germline CDR1 LNHNV, CDR2 YYDKDF (reference sequence). V shed 7 bases and J shed 4 bases, with 17 bases lying between them.

The TCR sequence derives from a female donor with early-stage non-small cell lung cancer. This specimen was PBMCs, taken at surgery. V is TRBV15 and J is TRBJ1-5; D possibly corresponds to TRBD1 (5 bases). CDR3 nucleotides: TGTGCCACCACCCTCTCAGGGAAACGAAATCAGCCCCAGCATTTT. Amino acids: CATTLSGKRNQPQHF.